This entry is about one T cell receptor beta chain. Its antigen is unidentified. PCR used 60 Vbeta primers and 13 Jbeta primers. Profiling relied on immunoSEQ multiplex PCR, and the TCRdb table lists in-frame clones only, not all of them. The table shows about 110,000 clones, with roughly four fifths occurring only once. Germline CDR1 is SGHRS and CDR2 is YFSETQ. Trimming at V came to 0 bases and at J to 2 bases, leaving 10 bases not matched to a gene. The CDR3 is made up of 17 amino acids. The sample is drawn from a study of cytomegalovirus exposure and HLA in healthy donors. For the study at large: Sequencing of 150 million to 200 million T cells in an earlier analysis found around 100 million unique TCR beta sequences.

Study-wide findings and caveats: Later analysis identified around 15,000 TCR beta sequences associated with HLA alleles, using a false discovery rate threshold of 0.05. Follow-up analysis seemed to connect common viral pathogens with several of the most significant clusters identified. Judged likely to be a sequencing artifact was a cluster of highly shared sequence variants.

The sequenced material came from PBMCs. The clonotype comes from a woman aged 45-59 years in good health and CMV-seropositive. The genes are TRBV5-1 and TRBJ2-5; 7 bases map to TRBD2. The CDR3 is CASSLGQTGGFQETQYF. The CDR3 region has the DNA TGCGCCAGCAGCTTGGGACAGACGGGAGGATTTCAAGAGACCCAGTACTTC.